A single sample gave rise to the 20 T cell receptor beta chains below, sequenced in a study of glioma-infiltrating T cells. Using RNA template, CDR3s of TCR alpha and beta were amplified with iRepertoire arm-PCR. One entry per CDR3 protein, called by TCRdb with MiXCR from the multiplex PCR reads. The sample includes 90,000 to 110,000 distinct CDR3 sequences, 25% to 30% of them seen just once. Sequencing was performed on glioma tissue, nonneoplastic brain tissue, or PBMCs (not recorded which). These receptor sequences come from a human donor with low-grade glioma or glioblastoma, undergoing nonglioma brain surgery, or in good health (not recorded which).

This clonotype was detected many times. The rearrangement joins TRBV7-2 to TRBJ2-7, with a possible D match to TRBD2 (6 bases). Germline CDR1 reads SGHTA; CDR2 reads FQGNSA. V lost 5 bases and J 1 base, leaving 12 bases between the germline ends. CDR3 length equals 14 residues. CDR3 region: CASSLAGTSYEQYF. DNA of the CDR3: TGTGCCAGCAGCCTCGCCGGGACTTCCTACGAGCAGTACTTC.

The chain has TRBV11-2 and TRBJ2-1; D gene ambiguous. The V gene's germline CDR1 is SGHAT and CDR2 FQNNGV. Trimming left V 5 bases short and J 5 bases short, with 13 bases between. This CDR3 comprises 14 residues. This CDR3 is CASSATGSNNEQFF. DNA for the CDR3: TGTGCCAGCAGCGCCACGGGCAGCAACAATGAGCAGTTCTTC. The variable domain in full, completed from reference TRBV11-2 and TRBJ2-1, reads EAGVAQSPRYKIIEKRQSVAFWCNPISGHATLYWYQQILGQGPKLLIQFQNNGVVDDSQLPKDRFSAERLKGVDSTLKIQPAKLEDSAVYLCASSATGSNNEQFFGPGTRLTVL.

Points on this clonotype: The DNA is left out, because the CDR3 cannot be placed on it with certainty; the CDR3 is given as TCRdb lists it. V gene TRBV7-2 combines with J gene TRBJ2-3; the table's D call of TRBD2 was not tested on the DNA. Looked up from germline, CDR1 is SGHTA and CDR2 is FQGNSA. From its first to its last residue, the CDR3 has 21 amino acids. The CDR3 region is CASSFYICSAPGLALPDTQYF.

This clonotype was counted between two and nine times. This rearrangement joins TRBV12-3 or TRBV12-4 to TRBJ1-1; D remains unclear. V was trimmed by 7 bases and J by 0 bases, leaving 12 bases between them. This CDR3 has 14 amino acids. The CDR3 coding sequence is TGTGCCAGCATTGGCCCATTAATGAACACTGAAGCTTTCTTT. Translating gives CASIGPLMNTEAFF.

This clonotype has only one observation. The chain recombines TRBV5-1 with TRBJ2-1; 7 bases align to TRBD1. The CDR3 extends over 15 amino acids. Losses at the gene ends were 4 bases for V and 7 bases for J; bases not matched to a gene: 11. Germline V gene data show CDR1 as SGHRS and CDR2 as YFSETQ. The CDR3: CASSPVTGMRNEQFF. In DNA, the CDR3 is TGCGCCAGCAGCCCGGTGACAGGGATGAGAAATGAGCAGTTCTTC. The whole variable domain, remainder taken from reference TRBV5-1 and TRBJ2-1, is KAGVTQTPRYLIKTRGQQVTLSCSPISGHRSVSWYQQTPGQGLQFLFEYFSETQRNKGNFPGRFSGRQFSNSRSEMNVSTLELGDSALYLCASSPVTGMRNEQFFGPGTRLTVL.

This clonotype was counted between two and nine times. V and J are TRBV7-9 and TRBJ1-2; 7 bases match TRBD1. The V gene end was trimmed by 6 bases and the J gene end by 3 bases; junction bases not matched to a gene: 10. Germline CDR1 and CDR2: SEHNR and FQNEAQ (reference sequence). This CDR3 comprises 15 residues. CDR3 in amino acids: CASRGGGGADYGYTF. The DNA for the CDR3 is TGTGCCAGCAGGGGGGGAGGGGGCGCTGACTATGGCTACACCTTC. Drawing the rest from reference TRBV7-9 and TRBJ1-2, the complete variable domain is DTGVSQNPRHKITKRGQNVTFRCDPISEHNRLYWYRQTLGQGPEFLTYFQNEAQLEKSRLLSDRFSAERPKGSFSTLEIQRTEQGDSAMYLCASRGGGGADYGYTFGSGTRLTVV.

This clonotype has a count of ten or more. The CDR3 DNA reads as TGTGCCACCAGTGATCAAAAACCAGGGGGGAGCACTGAAGCTTTCTTT. It is translated as CATSDQKPGGSTEAFF. This rearrangement joins TRBV24-1 to TRBJ1-1, with TRBD1 identical over 7 bases. The CDR3 totals 16 residues. In germline, CDR1 is KGHDR, CDR2 SFDVKD. V gave up 3 bases and J gave up 4 bases; unmatched junction bases: 10.

This clonotype was picked up many times. The chain recombines TRBV20-1 with TRBJ2-7, with 14 bases lining up with TRBD2. V lost 7 bases and J lost 4; bases outside the gene matches: 9. The CDR3 runs to 15 residues. Per the germline V gene, CDR1 is DFQATT and CDR2 is SNEGSKA (reference sequence). The DNA of the CDR3 is TGCAGTGGAACCGGGACTAGCGGGAGTTTGTACGAGCAGTACTTC. This translates into CSGTGTSGSLYEQYF.

This clonotype was counted many times. Written as DNA, the CDR3 is TGCAGTGCTAGGGGGGGACAGGGCAATCAGCCCCAGCATTTT. Its protein product is CSARGGQGNQPQHF. V and J are TRBV20-1 and TRBJ1-5; 8 bases are shared with TRBD1. The CDR3 has 14 amino acids. CDR1 DFQATT and CDR2 SNEGSKA come from the germline V gene (reference sequence). V lost 3 bases and J lost 2; bases outside the gene matches: 3.

This chain uses TRBV3-1 with TRBJ2-1; D might be TRBD2 (6 bases). The germline V gene encodes CDR1 LGHDT and CDR2 YNNKEL (reference sequence). Between the trimmed V and J ends, which lost 2 bases and 10 bases, there was a span of 15 bases. The CDR3 contains 14 residues. In DNA form, the CDR3 reads TGTGCCAGCAGCCAATTAGCGGAGGAGCACGAGCAGTTCTTC. It translates to CASSQLAEEHEQFF.

This clonotype showed up many times. This chain uses TRBV15 with TRBJ1-3; D unclear. Germline V lookup: CDR1 LNHNV, CDR2 YYDKDF (reference sequence). The CDR3 totals 13 residues. The ends were cut back, 0 bases at V and 10 bases at J, with 10 bases in the middle. The CDR3 nucleotides are TGTGCCACCAGCAGAGAATCCGGAATGACCATATATTTT. Translated, it gives CATSRESGMTIYF.

The chain has TRBV10-3 and TRBJ2-4, with unresolved D. The CDR3 spans 12 residues. Trimming cost V 6 bases and J 4 bases, with 7 bases left between them. CDR1 is ENHRY and CDR2 is SYGVKD in the germline V gene. The chain's CDR3 is CAIRGEKNIQYF. The CDR3 coding sequence is TGTGCCATCAGAGGCGAGAAAAACATTCAGTACTTC.

Note on this clonotype: A much larger clone sits a single nucleotide away, making a read error possible. The chain is built from TRBV19 and TRBJ1-1; the D gene is possibly TRBD1 (5 bases). V lost 7 bases and J lost 9, with 15 bases in between. The CDR3 loop spans 12 amino acids. Germline V gives CDR1 LNHDA, CDR2 SQIVND (reference sequence). Written as DNA, the CDR3 is TGTGCCAGTACATCCAGGGCAACTAAAGCTTTCTTT. Amino acids: CASTSRATKAFF.

This clonotype was observed at least ten times. The chain links TRBV5-4 to TRBJ2-1; TRBD2 aligns across 8 bases. J lost 14 bases, V lost 4 bases, and 8 bases had no gene match. The CDR3 contains 12 residues. Germline-derived CDR1 and CDR2 are SGHNT and YYREEE (reference sequence). The DNA of the CDR3 is TGTGCCAGCAGCCTAGGGGAGACTAGCGAGTTCTTC. This encodes CASSLGETSEFF.

In its sample, this clonotype was seen many times. This chain uses TRBV28 with TRBJ2-7, with D possibly TRBD2 on 5 matching bases. The CDR3 is 11 residues long. Germline V CDR1 and CDR2: MDHEN, SYDVKM. The V end was cut by 11 bases, the J end by 3 bases, with 11 bases between. CDR3 DNA sequence: TGTGCCCATTCCCGGGGCTACGAGCAGTACTTC. It is translated as CAHSRGYEQYF.

This clonotype was picked up many times. The CDR3 spells CASSLGGVLEQYF. CDR3 coding DNA: TGTGCCAGCAGTTTAGGGGGAGTGCTCGAGCAGTACTTC. The chain carries TRBV27 and TRBJ2-7; D assignment may be TRBD1 or TRBD2 (5 bases each). The CDR3 runs to 13 residues. CDR1 is MNHEY, CDR2 SMNVEV, per germline (reference sequence). Trimming removed 2 bases from V and 6 bases from J, with 11 bases in between.

This chain connects TRBV4-1 to TRBJ2-7; 9 bases line up with TRBD1. Germline assignment: CDR1 MGHRA and CDR2 YSYEKL. The CDR3 totals 16 residues. The J segment lost 5 bases and the V segment lost 2 bases, leaving 10 bases of the junction unmatched. The CDR3, as DNA: TGCGCCAGCAGCCAACCTCCAGGACAGGGGTTGGACGAGCAGTACTTC. This encodes CASSQPPGQGLDEQYF.

There are many counts of this clonotype. This chain joins TRBV28 and TRBJ1-2; D might be TRBD1 (5 bases). The CDR3 loop spans 13 amino acids. Between the trimmed V and J ends, which lost 2 bases and 4 bases, there was a span of 8 bases. Germline V gene data show CDR1 as MDHEN and CDR2 as SYDVKM. The CDR3 coding sequence is TGTGCCAGCAGTTTAGGTCAGGGCTATGGCTACACCTTC. Encoded protein: CASSLGQGYGYTF.

This clonotype was seen many times. V gene TRBV20-1 combines with J gene TRBJ2-1; unclear D gene. Trimming removed 5 bases from V and 13 bases from J, with 18 bases in between. CDR1 DFQATT and CDR2 SNEGSKA come from the germline V gene (reference sequence). The CDR3 totals 12 residues. The CDR3 nucleotides are TGCAGTGCTCCCTCTCCTGCGCTACCCCAGTTCTTC. Protein sequence: CSAPSPALPQFF.

Concerning this clonotype: One base away lies a much larger clone, so this may be a sequencing read error. This sequence joins TRBV11-2 and TRBJ2-3; TRBD2 might be the D (5 bases). The CDR3 has 16 residues. Germline V gives CDR1 SGHAT, CDR2 FQNNGV. The CDR3 region is CASGLVRGLSTDTQYF. The CDR3 DNA sequence: TGTGCCAGCGGCTTAGTTAGAGGGTTAAGCACAGATACGCAGTATTTT. Together with reference TRBV11-2 and TRBJ2-3, the CDR3 gives the full variable domain: EAGVAQSPRYKIIEKRQSVAFWCNPISGHATLYWYQQILGQGPKLLIQFQNNGVVDDSQLPKDRFSAERLKGVDSTLKIQPAKLEDSAVYLCASGLVRGLSTDTQYFGPGTRLTVL.